These 30 T cell receptor beta chains were all obtained from the same sample, sequenced in a study of cytomegalovirus exposure and HLA in healthy donors. The PCR ran on 60 Vbeta and 13 Jbeta primers. TCRdb's copy holds only in-frame clones and misses some; the assay was immunoSEQ multiplex PCR. Of about 190,000 clones listed, about nine tenths are singletons. Sequencing was carried out using PBMCs. These receptor sequences come from a man younger than 45 in good health and CMV-seronegative.

The chain links TRBV5-8 to TRBJ1-5; D uncertain. V was trimmed by 4 bases and J by 4 bases, leaving 12 bases between them. Per the germline V gene, CDR1 is SGHTS and CDR2 is YDEGEE. This CDR3 spans 14 amino acids. The CDR3: CASSLGLLNQPQHF. The CDR3 DNA follows: TGTGCCAGCAGCCTCGGACTGTTGAATCAGCCCCAGCATTTT. Combining the CDR3 with reference TRBV5-8 and TRBJ1-5 gives the whole variable domain EAGVTQSPTHLIKTRGQQATLRCSPISGHTSVYWYQQALGLGLQFLLWYDEGEERNRGNFPPRFSGRQFPNYSSELNVNALELEDSALYLCASSLGLLNQPQHFGDGTRLSIL.

This clone was recorded only once. This chain uses TRBV7-8 with TRBJ2-5; D gene ambiguous. TRBJ2-7 explains the end of the DNA better; the J call may be wrong. Germline CDR1 and CDR2: SGHVS and FQNEAQ. This CDR3 is 13 amino acids long. The CDR3 DNA is TGTGCCAGCTCCCCAACCCCCGCCTACGAGCAGTACTTC. Residues: CASSPTPAYEQYF.

The J gene is TRBJ1-1, the V gene TRBV6-5; D call uncertain. Trimming left V 6 bases short and J 2 bases short, with 13 bases between. CDR3 length: 14 residues. Germline CDR1 is MNHEY and CDR2 is SVGAGI. The CDR3 is CASRLTEPNTEAFF. CDR3 DNA: TGTGCCAGCAGACTTACAGAACCTAACACTGAAGCTTTCTTT.

V and J are TRBV4-3 and TRBJ2-1; 12 positions match TRBD2. Germline loops: CDR1 LGHNA, CDR2 YSLEER. V trimming: 0 bases; J trimming: 4 bases; junction bases outside the gene matches: 7. This CDR3 contains 18 residues. For the CDR3, the DNA is TGCGCCAGCAGCCAAGATCGTCTAGCGGGGGGGCCGTACAATGAGCAGTTCTTC. Translated, it gives CASSQDRLAGGPYNEQFF.

V usage is TRBV4-3 and J usage is TRBJ2-3, with 11 nucleotides matching TRBD2. The germline V gene has CDR1 LGHNA and CDR2 YSLEER. J gave up 3 bases and V 0 bases, and 11 bases lay outside the gene matches. CDR3 length: 19 amino acids. The chain's CDR3 is CASSQEVASGGTWTDTQYF. The CDR3 DNA sequence: TGCGCCAGCAGCCAAGAGGTGGCTAGCGGGGGGACTTGGACAGATACGCAGTATTTT.

V is TRBV2 and J is TRBJ2-5; possible D gene TRBD1, 6 bases. V shed 1 base and J shed 5 bases, with 14 bases lying between them. There are 15 residues in the CDR3. In germline, CDR1 is SNHLY, CDR2 FYNNEI. The CDR3 coding sequence is TGTGCCAGCAGTGAAGGTGTAGGGGGTCCGGAGACCCAGTACTTC. Translating it yields CASSEGVGGPETQYF.

V usage is TRBV19 and J usage is TRBJ2-5; unclear D gene. The V end lost 5 bases, the J end lost 1 base, and 11 bases lay between the germline ends. Germline CDR1 LNHDA, CDR2 SQIVND (reference sequence). The CDR3 totals 14 residues. The chain's CDR3 is CASSLASSQETQYF. The CDR3, as DNA: TGTGCCAGTAGTCTCGCTTCCAGCCAAGAGACCCAGTACTTC.

The chain has TRBV18 and TRBJ1-2, with D unclear. Germline V lookup: CDR1 KGHSH, CDR2 LQKENI. This CDR3 has 12 amino acids. Trimming pared 6 bases from V and 13 bases from J, leaving 18 bases between. Here the CDR3 DNA reads TGTGCCAGCTCGTTGAGGGCCCGGGTTTGCACCTTC. Translated, it gives CASSLRARVCTF.

The rearrangement links TRBV11-3 to TRBJ2-3; D gene unclear. Trimming removed 1 base from V and 7 bases from J, with 9 bases in between. CDR1 SGHNT and CDR2 YENEEA come from the germline V gene. CDR3 length: 13 residues. CDR3 residues: CASSLVYGYTQYF. CDR3 nucleotide sequence: TGTGCCAGCAGCTTAGTATACGGGTATACGCAGTATTTT. The entire variable domain, with the rest obtained from reference TRBV11-3 and TRBJ2-3, is as follows: EAGVVQSPRYKIIEKKQPVAFWCNPISGHNTLYWYLQNLGQGPELLIRYENEEAVDDSQLPKDRFSAERLKGVDSTLKIQPAELGDSAVYLCASSLVYGYTQYFGPGTRLTVL.

The V call is TRBV7-8, the J call TRBJ2-5, with 15 positions matching TRBD2. CDR3 length: 17 residues. V shed 2 bases, J shed 4 bases, and the junction held 5 bases outside the gene matches. CDR1 and CDR2 from the germline V gene are SGHVS and FQNEAQ. CDR3 loop: CASSLRLGLAGGETQYF. The CDR3 DNA is TGTGCCAGCAGCTTACGCTTGGGACTAGCGGGGGGAGAGACCCAGTACTTC.

This clone appeared once. The chain links TRBV7-2 to TRBJ2-7; TRBD1 matches 7 bases. The junction had 15 bases not matched to a gene; V was cut back by 4 bases and J by 0 bases. Germline V lookup: CDR1 SGHTA, CDR2 FQGNSA. The CDR3 length is 18 residues. The CDR3 here is CASSWERTGHRSSYEQYF. DNA for the CDR3: TGTGCCAGCAGCTGGGAGCGGACAGGACATAGGAGCTCCTACGAGCAGTACTTC.

This clone occurred a few times. The germline gene is not matched at one end of the junction; a read error may be the cause. In DNA form, the CDR3 reads TGTGCTAGCAGCTTACTAGCTCTCACCGGGGAGCTGTTTTTT. Encoded protein: CASSLLALTGELFF. The V gene is TRBV7-7, the J gene TRBJ2-2; weak D call: TRBD2 (6 bases). Germline CDR1 reads SSHAT; CDR2 reads FNYEAQ (reference sequence). This CDR3 spans 14 amino acids.

The chain uses TRBV21-1 and TRBJ2-7; the DNA was not compared with TRBD1, the D call given in the table. TRBV21-1 is an annotated pseudogene. The CDR3 sequence is 15 residues long. The CDR3 sequence is CASSKGGQLSYEQYF. The CDR3 DNA reads as TGTGCCAGCAGCAAAGGGGGACAACTTTCCTACGAGCAGTACTTC.

The chain carries TRBV14 and TRBJ1-3; D ambiguous. CDR1 is SGHDN, CDR2 FVKESK, per germline. The CDR3 is 14 residues long. V lost 4 bases, J lost 5 bases, and 12 bases lay in between. CDR3 region: CASSPPAVRNTIYF. DNA for the CDR3: TGTGCCAGCAGCCCTCCCGCGGTGAGAAACACCATATATTTT.

The chain joins TRBV7-9 to TRBJ1-1, with a possible D match to TRBD1 (6 bases). The CDR3 runs to 13 residues. Trimming pared 4 bases from V and 0 bases from J, leaving 6 bases between. CDR1 and CDR2 from the germline V gene are SEHNR and FQNEAQ (reference sequence). The DNA for the CDR3 is TGTGCCAGCAGCTGGACAGTGAACACTGAAGCTTTCTTT. Translation: CASSWTVNTEAFF. Supplemented by reference TRBV7-9 and TRBJ1-1, the full variable domain reads DTGVSQNPRHKITKRGQNVTFRCDPISEHNRLYWYRQTLGQGPEFLTYFQNEAQLEKSRLLSDRFSAERPKGSFSTLEIQRTEQGDSAMYLCASSWTVNTEAFFGQGTRLTVV.

This sequence joins TRBV7-8 and TRBJ1-2; TRBD1 agrees at 8 bases. This CDR3 is built from 14 residues. J lost 4 bases, V lost 5 bases, and 6 bases had no gene match. The germline CDR1 and CDR2 sequences are SGHVS and FQNEAQ. For the CDR3, the DNA is TGTGCCAGCAGCAGCGGACAGGGCGGCTATGGCTACACCTTC. Its protein is CASSSGQGGYGYTF.

The chain combines TRBV7-9 with TRBJ2-5; D call uncertain. This CDR3 is built from 13 residues. V was cut by 5 bases and J by 0 bases, with 7 bases left in between. CDR1 is SEHNR, CDR2 FQNEAQ, per germline (reference sequence). This chain's CDR3 is CASSVGHQETQYF. CDR3 bases: TGTGCCAGCAGCGTAGGGCACCAAGAGACCCAGTACTTC.

V and J are TRBV5-8 and TRBJ1-2; 7 bases line up with TRBD1. Trimming took 4 bases from V and 4 from J; bases not matched to a gene: 7. CDR1 is SGHTS, CDR2 YDEGEE, per germline. The CDR3 spans 14 residues. In DNA form, the CDR3 reads TGTGCCAGCAGCCAGCCCCGGGACAGCTATGGCTACACCTTC. Amino acid sequence: CASSQPRDSYGYTF.

The CDR3 sequence is CASSSRQNTEAFF. CDR3 nucleotide sequence: TGTGCCAGCAGTAGCCGACAGAACACTGAAGCTTTCTTT. The chain links TRBV2 to TRBJ1-1; D remains ambiguous. The CDR3 is made up of 13 amino acids. Germline CDR1 is SNHLY and CDR2 is FYNNEI. V was trimmed by 5 bases and J by 1 base, leaving 8 bases between them.

The rearrangement links TRBV7-2 to TRBJ1-2; D is uncertain. Germline lookup yields CDR1 SGHTA and CDR2 FQGNSA. V shed 6 bases and J shed 2 bases, with 16 bases lying between them. CDR3 length: 15 residues. DNA for the CDR3: TGTGCCAGCAGTTATGTCGTTGGCGGGAACTATGGCTACACCTTC. Protein product: CASSYVVGGNYGYTF. The variable domain in full, completed from reference TRBV7-2 and TRBJ1-2, reads GAGVSQSPSNKVTEKGKDVELRCDPISGHTALYWYRQSLGQGLEFLIYFQGNSAPDKSGLPSDRFSAERTGGSVSTLTIQRTQQEDSAVYLCASSYVVGGNYGYTFGSGTRLTVV.

The V gene is TRBV5-1, the J gene TRBJ2-3; 13 nucleotides match TRBD2. The CDR3 runs 17 residues. The V gene end was trimmed by 0 bases and the J gene end by 1 base; junction bases not matched to a gene: 2. Germline CDR1 is SGHRS and CDR2 is YFSETQ. The CDR3 spells CASSLVTSGRGTDTQYF. In nucleotides, the CDR3 is TGCGCCAGCAGCTTGGTTACTAGCGGGAGGGGCACAGATACGCAGTATTTT.

This chain joins TRBV27 and TRBJ2-1; D remains ambiguous. V lost 5 bases to trimming and J lost 3 bases, with 8 bases between them. The CDR3 has 13 residues. Per the germline V gene, CDR1 is MNHEY and CDR2 is SMNVEV (reference sequence). In DNA form, the CDR3 reads TGTGCCAGCAGTCCGCGGTACTACAATGAGCAGTTCTTC. Protein sequence: CASSPRYYNEQFF.

This clone showed up just a few times. The genes are TRBV6-1 and TRBJ1-1, with D perhaps TRBD1 (5 bases). This CDR3 is built from 16 residues. CDR1 MNHNS and CDR2 SASEGT come from the germline V gene. Between the trimmed V and J ends, which lost 3 bases and 4 bases, there was a span of 18 bases. This CDR3 reads CASSELVGGGPTEAFF. CDR3 nucleotides: TGTGCCAGCAGTGAGCTCGTTGGGGGGGGTCCCACTGAAGCTTTCTTT.

This clone was seen only once. Other DNA sequences of this sample code for an identical CDR3. This chain links TRBV19 with TRBJ2-7; 7 bases are shared with TRBD1. There are 14 residues in the CDR3. Germline V gives CDR1 LNHDA, CDR2 SQIVND (reference sequence). V was clipped by 2 bases and J by 3 bases; unmatched bases: 4. This CDR3 is CASSISRDSYEQYF. The CDR3 coding sequence is TGTGCCAGTAGTATATCCCGGGACAGCTACGAGCAGTACTTC.

The chain employs TRBV6-6 and TRBJ2-1; TRBD1 matches 12 bases. CDR1 and CDR2 from the germline V gene are MNHNY and SVGAGI (reference sequence). This CDR3 comprises 15 residues. V dropped 5 bases and J dropped 6; count of bases not matched to a gene: 5. For the CDR3, the DNA is TGTGCCAGCAGTCCGGGACAGGGGGCGCCCAATGAGCAGTTCTTC. Protein: CASSPGQGAPNEQFF.

V usage is TRBV7-9 and J usage is TRBJ1-1; TRBD1 might be the D (5 bases). The germline gives CDR1 SEHNR, CDR2 FQNEAQ (reference sequence). This CDR3 has 12 residues. V was trimmed by 1 base and J by 7 bases, leaving 7 bases between them. CDR3 sequence (DNA): TGTGCCAGCAGCTTAGGGACATTTGAAGCTTTCTTT. It encodes CASSLGTFEAFF.

This chain joins TRBV11-3 and TRBJ2-1, with unresolved D. The CDR3 has 14 amino acids. The germline gives CDR1 SGHNT, CDR2 YENEEA. Deletions cut 5 bases from V and 9 bases from J, with 17 bases between. CDR3 loop: CASSPARSTSEQFF. DNA for the CDR3: TGTGCCAGCAGCCCTGCTAGGTCGACCAGTGAGCAGTTCTTC.

The chain combines TRBV6-6 with TRBJ2-5; 7 bases agree with TRBD1. Trimming at V came to 0 bases and at J to 5 bases, leaving 6 bases not matched to a gene. Germline values: CDR1 MNHNY, CDR2 SVGAGI (reference sequence). This CDR3 contains 15 residues. This CDR3 is CASSYSIGGAETQYF. DNA of the CDR3: TGTGCCAGCAGTTACTCGATAGGGGGCGCGGAGACCCAGTACTTC.

J is TRBJ1-2 and V is TRBV4-3; D ambiguous. CDR1 LGHNA and CDR2 YSLEER come from the germline V gene. The V end lost 0 bases, the J end lost 8 bases, and 10 bases lay between the germline ends. The CDR3 spans 13 residues. The CDR3: CASSQDPAGGYTF. CDR3 nucleotides: TGCGCCAGCAGCCAAGATCCGGCGGGGGGCTACACCTTC.

Concerning this clone: No DNA is shown, since the ends of the CDR3 on it are uncertain; the CDR3 is the one TCRdb lists. CDR3 loop: CASSWGQGNDFF. This sequence joins TRBV5-6 and TRBJ1-1; the table gives TRBD1 as D, unverified against the DNA. The germline V gene has CDR1 SGHDT and CDR2 YYEEEE. The CDR3 region is 12 residues in length, termini included.